This T cell receptor (beta chain) was captured by sequencing in a study of cytomegalovirus exposure and HLA in healthy donors. Overall study results and limits: Some TCR beta chains (164 of them) were listed as cytomegalovirus-associated.

A word on this clone: Its antigen remains unknown.

Looked up from germline, CDR1 is SGDLS and CDR2 is YYNGEE. V lost 0 bases and J 0 bases, leaving 16 bases between the germline ends. CDR3 length: 18 amino acids. Generated by immunoSEQ multiplex PCR, the TCRdb table keeps only in-frame clones and is missing some. The data contain about 120,000 clones, over 75% of them singletons. V and J are TRBV9 and TRBJ2-4; no definite D call. The source is a woman aged 18 to 35 in good health and CMV-seropositive. Sequencing used PBMCs. For the CDR3, the DNA is TGTGCCAGCAGCGTAGCTGTCGGCGGATCATTAGCCAAAAACATTCAGTACTTC. Protein sequence: CASSVAVGGSLAKNIQYF.